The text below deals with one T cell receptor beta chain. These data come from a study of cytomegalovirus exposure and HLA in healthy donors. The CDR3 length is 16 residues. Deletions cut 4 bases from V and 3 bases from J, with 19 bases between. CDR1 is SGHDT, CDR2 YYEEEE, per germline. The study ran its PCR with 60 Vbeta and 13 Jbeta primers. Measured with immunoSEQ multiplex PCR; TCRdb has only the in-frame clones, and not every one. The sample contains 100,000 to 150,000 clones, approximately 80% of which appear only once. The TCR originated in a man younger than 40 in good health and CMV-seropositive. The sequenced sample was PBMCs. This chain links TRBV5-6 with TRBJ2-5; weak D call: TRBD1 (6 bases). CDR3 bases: TGTGCCAGCAGCCTAGTCCGAGGGGGTGAGAAAGAGACCCAGTACTTC. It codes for CASSLVRGGEKETQYF.